A selection of T cell receptor beta chains follows, all from one sample in a study of T cell responses to AZD1222 COVID-19 vaccine. Libraries were prepared by immunoSEQ multiplex PCR; TCRdb keeps only in-frame clonotypes and omits some of them. The data show 130,000 or so clones, 89% seen once. Specimen: peripheral blood, collected 28 days after the second AZD1222 dose. The source of these receptors is an adult who received the AZD1222 COVID-19 vaccine. Each CDR3 is given with its conserved first and last residue. D genes are given only for firm matches.

J,D,V,length,DNA,CDR3
TRBJ2-1,TRBD2,TRBV13,14,TGTGCCAGCAGCTCACTAGCGGAGTACAATGAGCAGTTCTTC,CASSSLAEYNEQFF
TRBJ2-5,TRBD2,TRBV4-2,14,TGTGCCAGCAGCCGAGCGGGAGGTGAGGAGACCCAGTACTTC,CASSRAGGEETQYF
TRBJ2-7,-,TRBV6-5,14,TGTGCCAGCAGTTTGCGGGACAACTCCTACGAGCAGTACTTC,CASSLRDNSYEQYF
TRBJ1-2,TRBD1,TRBV30,16,TGTGCCTGGAGTACCGGACAGGCCCTACCTCTCTATGGCTACACCTTC,CAWSTGQALPLYGYTF
TRBJ1-5,-,TRBV7-2,15,TGTGCCAGCAGCCTAGTGTTTACCGTTAATCTCCCCCAGCATTTT,CASSLVFTVNLPQHF
TRBJ1-6,-,TRBV7-8,16,TGTGCCAGCAGCGCTCTACAAGGGCTTCTTAATTCACCCCTCCACTTT,CASSALQGLLNSPLHF
TRBJ1-1,-,TRBV29-1,13,TGCAGCGCTTCCTACAGACCGAACACTGAAGCTTTCTTT,CSASYRPNTEAFF
TRBJ1-1,-,TRBV6-4,14,TGTGCCAGCAGCCACGAAGGTGGGAGCACTGAAGCTTTCTTT,CASSHEGGSTEAFF
TRBJ1-2,TRBD1,TRBV11-2,14,TGTGCCAGCAGCTCCGGACAGGGATGGGATGGCTACACCTTC,CASSSGQGWDGYTF
TRBJ2-7,-,TRBV7-9,15,TGTGCCAGCAGCCCGACCGTTATCGAGCCCCACGAGCAGTACTTC,CASSPTVIEPHEQYF
TRBJ1-2,-,TRBV27,13,TGTGCCAGCAGTTGGACGTACGATTATGGCTACACCTTC,CASSWTYDYGYTF
TRBJ1-4,-,TRBV18,14,TGTGCCAGCTCACTTAACGACTTAAGTGAAAAACTGTTTTTT,CASSLNDLSEKLFF
TRBJ1-2,-,TRBV15,12,TGTGCCACCAGCAGAGTAGACAGTGGCTACACCTTC,CATSRVDSGYTF
TRBJ2-3,-,TRBV5-1,15,TGCGCCAGCAGCCCGAGCGGGCTGAGCACAGATACGCAGTATTTT,CASSPSGLSTDTQYF
TRBJ2-7,-,TRBV3-1/TRBV3-2,13,TGTGCCAGCAGCCCCCTGGTCCCATACGAGCAGTACTTC,CASSPLVPYEQYF